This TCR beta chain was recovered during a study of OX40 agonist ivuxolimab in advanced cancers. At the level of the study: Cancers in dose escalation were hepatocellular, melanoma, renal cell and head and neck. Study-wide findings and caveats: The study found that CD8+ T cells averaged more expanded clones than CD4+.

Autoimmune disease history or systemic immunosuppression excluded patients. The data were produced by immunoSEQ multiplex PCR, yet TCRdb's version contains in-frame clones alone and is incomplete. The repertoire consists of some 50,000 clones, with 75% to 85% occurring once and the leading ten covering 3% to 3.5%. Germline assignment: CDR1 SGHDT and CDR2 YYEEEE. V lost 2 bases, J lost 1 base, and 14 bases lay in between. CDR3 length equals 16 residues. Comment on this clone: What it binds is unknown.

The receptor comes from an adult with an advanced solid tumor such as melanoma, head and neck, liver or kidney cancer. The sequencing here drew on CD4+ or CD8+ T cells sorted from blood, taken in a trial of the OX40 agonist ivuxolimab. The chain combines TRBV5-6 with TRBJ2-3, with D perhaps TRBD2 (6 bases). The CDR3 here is CASSLGGRMGTDTQYF. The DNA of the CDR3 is TGTGCCAGCAGCTTAGGAGGGCGGATGGGCACAGATACGCAGTATTTT.